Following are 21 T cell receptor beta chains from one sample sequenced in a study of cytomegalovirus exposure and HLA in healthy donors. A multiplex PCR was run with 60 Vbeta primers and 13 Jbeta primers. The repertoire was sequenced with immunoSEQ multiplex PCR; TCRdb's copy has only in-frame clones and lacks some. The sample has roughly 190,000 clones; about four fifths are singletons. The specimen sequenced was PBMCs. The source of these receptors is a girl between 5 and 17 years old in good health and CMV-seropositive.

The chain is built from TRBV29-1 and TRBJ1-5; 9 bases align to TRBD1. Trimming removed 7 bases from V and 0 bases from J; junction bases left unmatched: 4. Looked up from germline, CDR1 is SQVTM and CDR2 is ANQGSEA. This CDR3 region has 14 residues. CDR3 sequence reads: CSAQGAGSNQPQHF. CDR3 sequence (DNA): TGCAGCGCACAGGGGGCTGGTAGCAATCAGCCCCAGCATTTT.

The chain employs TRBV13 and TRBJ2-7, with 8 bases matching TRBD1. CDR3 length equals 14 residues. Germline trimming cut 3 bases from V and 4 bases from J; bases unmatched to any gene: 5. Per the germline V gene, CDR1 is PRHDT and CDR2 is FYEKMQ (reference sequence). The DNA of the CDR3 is TGTGCCAGCAGCTTTTTTCAGGGGGCTTACGAGCAGTACTTC. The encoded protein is CASSFFQGAYEQYF.

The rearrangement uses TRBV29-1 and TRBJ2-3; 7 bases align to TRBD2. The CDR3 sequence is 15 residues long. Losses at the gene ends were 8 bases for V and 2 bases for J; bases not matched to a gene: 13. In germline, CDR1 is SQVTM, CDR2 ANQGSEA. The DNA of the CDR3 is TGCAGCTCAAGGGCGGGGGTTATAAACACAGATACGCAGTATTTT. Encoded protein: CSSRAGVINTDTQYF.

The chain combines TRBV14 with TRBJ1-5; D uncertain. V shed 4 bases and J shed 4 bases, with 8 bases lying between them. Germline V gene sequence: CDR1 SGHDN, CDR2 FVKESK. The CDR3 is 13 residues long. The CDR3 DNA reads TGTGCCAGCAGCCCAGACCCGAATCAGCCCCAGCATTTT. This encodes CASSPDPNQPQHF.

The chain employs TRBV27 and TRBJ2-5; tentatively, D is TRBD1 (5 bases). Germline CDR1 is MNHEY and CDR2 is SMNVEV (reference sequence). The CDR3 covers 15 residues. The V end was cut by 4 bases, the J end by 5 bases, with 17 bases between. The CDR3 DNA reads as TGTGCCAGCAGTTCCCTGGGGCTCCTAAGGGAGACCCAGTACTTC. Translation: CASSSLGLLRETQYF.

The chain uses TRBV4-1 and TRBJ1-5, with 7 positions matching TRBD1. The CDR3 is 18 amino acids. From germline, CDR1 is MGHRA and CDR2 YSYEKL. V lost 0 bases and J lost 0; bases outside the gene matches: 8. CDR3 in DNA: TGCGCCAGCAGCCAAGATCTGAGGGACAGCTCTAGCAATCAGCCCCAGCATTTT. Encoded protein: CASSQDLRDSSSNQPQHF.

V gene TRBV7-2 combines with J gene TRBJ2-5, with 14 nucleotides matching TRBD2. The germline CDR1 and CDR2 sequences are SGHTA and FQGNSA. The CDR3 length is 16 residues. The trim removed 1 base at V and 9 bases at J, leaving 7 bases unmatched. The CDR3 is CASSLDGTSGGFPQYF. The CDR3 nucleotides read TGTGCCAGCAGCTTAGACGGGACTAGCGGGGGTTTTCCCCAGTACTTC.

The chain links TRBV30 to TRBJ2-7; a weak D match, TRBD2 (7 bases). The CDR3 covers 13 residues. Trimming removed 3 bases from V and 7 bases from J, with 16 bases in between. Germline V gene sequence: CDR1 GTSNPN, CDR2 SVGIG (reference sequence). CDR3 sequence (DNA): TGTGCCTGGAGCCTCGGGGGGCCGAGGGAGCAGTACTTC. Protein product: CAWSLGGPREQYF.

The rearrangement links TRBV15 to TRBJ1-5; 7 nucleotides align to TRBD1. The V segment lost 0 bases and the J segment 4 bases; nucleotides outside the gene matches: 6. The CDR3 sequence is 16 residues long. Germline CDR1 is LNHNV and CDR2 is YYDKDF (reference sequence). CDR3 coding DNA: TGTGCCACCAGCAGAGATCAACCAGGGGGAAATCAGCCCCAGCATTTT. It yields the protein CATSRDQPGGNQPQHF.

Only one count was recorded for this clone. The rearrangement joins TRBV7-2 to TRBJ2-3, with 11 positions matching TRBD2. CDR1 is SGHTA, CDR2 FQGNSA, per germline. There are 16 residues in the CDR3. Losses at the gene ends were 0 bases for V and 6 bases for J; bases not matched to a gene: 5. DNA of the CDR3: TGTGCCAGCAGCTTAGCACTAGCGGGGGTGGGGGATACGCAGTATTTT. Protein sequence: CASSLALAGVGDTQYF.

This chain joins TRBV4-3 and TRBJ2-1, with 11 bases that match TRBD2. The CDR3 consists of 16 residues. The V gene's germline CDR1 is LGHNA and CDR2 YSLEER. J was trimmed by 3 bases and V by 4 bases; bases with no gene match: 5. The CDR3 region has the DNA TGCGCCAGCAGCCTTACTAGCGGGGGTAACTACAATGAGCAGTTCTTC. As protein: CASSLTSGGNYNEQFF.

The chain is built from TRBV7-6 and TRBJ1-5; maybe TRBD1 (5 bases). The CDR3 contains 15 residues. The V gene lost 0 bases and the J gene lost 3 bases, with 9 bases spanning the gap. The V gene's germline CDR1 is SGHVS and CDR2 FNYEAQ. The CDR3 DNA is TGTGCCAGCAGCTTAGCAGCAGGGATCAATCAGCCCCAGCATTTT. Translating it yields CASSLAAGINQPQHF.

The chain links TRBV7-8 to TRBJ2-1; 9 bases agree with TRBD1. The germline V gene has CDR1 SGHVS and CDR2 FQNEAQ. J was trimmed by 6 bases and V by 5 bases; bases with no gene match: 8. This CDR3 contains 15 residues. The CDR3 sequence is CASSLQGAEVNEQFF. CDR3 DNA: TGTGCCAGCAGCCTACAGGGGGCGGAGGTCAATGAGCAGTTCTTC.

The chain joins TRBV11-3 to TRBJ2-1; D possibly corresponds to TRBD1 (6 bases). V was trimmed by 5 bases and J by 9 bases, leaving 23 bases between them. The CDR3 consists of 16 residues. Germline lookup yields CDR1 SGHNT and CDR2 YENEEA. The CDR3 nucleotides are TGTGCCAGCAGCAAAAGACTGGCGGAGCAAGGGGGTGAGCAGTTCTTC. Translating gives CASSKRLAEQGGEQFF.

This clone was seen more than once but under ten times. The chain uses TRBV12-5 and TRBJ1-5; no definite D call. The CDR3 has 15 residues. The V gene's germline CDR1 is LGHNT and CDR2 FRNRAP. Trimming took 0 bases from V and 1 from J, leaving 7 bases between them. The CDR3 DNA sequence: TGTGCTAGTGGTTTGGTAGACAACAGCAATCAGCCCCAGCATTTT. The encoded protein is CASGLVDNSNQPQHF.

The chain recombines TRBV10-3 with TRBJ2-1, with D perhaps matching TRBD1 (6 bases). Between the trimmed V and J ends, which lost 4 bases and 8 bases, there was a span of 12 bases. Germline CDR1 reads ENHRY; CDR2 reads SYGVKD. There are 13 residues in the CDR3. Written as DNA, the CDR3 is TGTGCCATCAGTGCGACAGGTTTTGATGAGCAGTTCTTC. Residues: CAISATGFDEQFF.

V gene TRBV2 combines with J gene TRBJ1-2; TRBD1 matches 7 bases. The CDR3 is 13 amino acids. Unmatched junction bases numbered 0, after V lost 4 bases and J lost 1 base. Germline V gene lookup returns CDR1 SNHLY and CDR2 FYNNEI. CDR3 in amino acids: CASSGQGNYGYTF. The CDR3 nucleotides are TGTGCCAGCAGTGGACAGGGTAACTATGGCTACACCTTC.

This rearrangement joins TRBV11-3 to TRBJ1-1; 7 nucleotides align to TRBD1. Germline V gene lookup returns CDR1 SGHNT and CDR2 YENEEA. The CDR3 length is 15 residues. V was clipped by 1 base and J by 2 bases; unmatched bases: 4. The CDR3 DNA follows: TGTGCCAGCAGCTTAGCTGGACAGGCTAACACTGAAGCTTTCTTT. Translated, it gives CASSLAGQANTEAFF.

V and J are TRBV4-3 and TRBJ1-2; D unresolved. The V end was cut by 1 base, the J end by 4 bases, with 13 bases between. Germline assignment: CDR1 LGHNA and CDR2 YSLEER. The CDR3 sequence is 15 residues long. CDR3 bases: TGCGCCAGCAGCCAAGCAAAAGCCGCCGGCTATGGCTACACCTTC. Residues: CASSQAKAAGYGYTF.

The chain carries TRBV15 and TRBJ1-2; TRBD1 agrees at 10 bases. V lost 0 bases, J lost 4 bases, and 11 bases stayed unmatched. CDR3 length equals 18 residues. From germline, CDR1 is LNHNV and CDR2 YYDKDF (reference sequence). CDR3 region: CATSRDDTTGGSLYGYTF. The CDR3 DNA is TGTGCCACCAGCAGAGACGATACGACAGGGGGCTCCCTCTATGGCTACACCTTC. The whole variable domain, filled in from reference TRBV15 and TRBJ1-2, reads DAMVIQNPRYQVTQFGKPVTLSCSQTLNHNVMYWYQQKSSQAPKLLFHYYDKDFNNEADTPDNFQSRRPNTSFCFLDIRSPGLGDTAMYLCATSRDDTTGGSLYGYTFGSGTRLTVV.

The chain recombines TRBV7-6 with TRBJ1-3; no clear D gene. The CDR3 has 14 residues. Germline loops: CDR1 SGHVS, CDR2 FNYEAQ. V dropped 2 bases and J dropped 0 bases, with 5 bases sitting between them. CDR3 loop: CASSLSISGNTIYF. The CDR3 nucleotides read TGTGCCAGCAGCTTAAGCATCTCTGGAAACACCATATATTTT.